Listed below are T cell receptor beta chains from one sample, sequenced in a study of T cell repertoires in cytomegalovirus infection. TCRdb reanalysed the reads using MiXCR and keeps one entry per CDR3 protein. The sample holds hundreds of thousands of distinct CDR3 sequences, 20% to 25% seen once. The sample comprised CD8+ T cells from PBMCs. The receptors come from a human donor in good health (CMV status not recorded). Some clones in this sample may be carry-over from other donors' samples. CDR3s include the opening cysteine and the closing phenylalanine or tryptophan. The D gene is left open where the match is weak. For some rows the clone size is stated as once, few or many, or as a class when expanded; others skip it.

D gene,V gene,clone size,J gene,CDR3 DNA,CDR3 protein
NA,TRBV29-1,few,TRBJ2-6,TGCAGCGTTGATGGCCCCGAGACTGGGGCCAACGTCCTGACTTTC,CSVDGPETGANVLTF
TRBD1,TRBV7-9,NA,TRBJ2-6,TGTGCCAGCAGCCACATAGACAGGGACTCTGGGGCCAACGTCCTGACTTTC,CASSHIDRDSGANVLTF
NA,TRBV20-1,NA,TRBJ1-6,TGCAGTGCTAGAGGGTTGCTGGGTAATTCACCCCTCCACTTT,CSARGLLGNSPLHF
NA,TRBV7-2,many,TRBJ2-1,TGTGCCAGCAGTCCTTACGCCTCCTTGGTAGATGAGCAGTTCTTC,CASSPYASLVDEQFF
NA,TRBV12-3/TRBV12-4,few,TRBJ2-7,TGTGCCAGCAGTTGGGCCTCGCGCACCTACGAGCAGTACTTC,CASSWASRTYEQYF
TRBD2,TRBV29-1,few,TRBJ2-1,TGCAGCGTTGAAGGGACTAGCGGGGTTGACTACAATGAGCAGTTCTTC,CSVEGTSGVDYNEQFF
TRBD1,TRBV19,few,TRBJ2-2,TGTGCCAGTAGTTGGGACAGGCCCTCCGGGGAGCTGTTTTTT,CASSWDRPSGELFF
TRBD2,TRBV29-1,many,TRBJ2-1,TGCAGCGTGAGACTAGCGGGGGGGCTGAATGAGCAGTTCTTC,CSVRLAGGLNEQFF
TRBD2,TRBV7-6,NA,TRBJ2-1,TGTGCCAGCAGCAAACTAGCGGGGTTAGATCCAAGTAACAATGAGCAGTTCTTC,CASSKLAGLDPSNNEQFF
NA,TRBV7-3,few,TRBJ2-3,TGTGCCAGCAGCACCCTACCCGGCAAAGTCACAGATACGCAGTATTTT,CASSTLPGKVTDTQYF
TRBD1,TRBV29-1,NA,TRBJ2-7,TGCAGCGTTTGGACAGGAACCTACGAGCAGTACTTC,CSVWTGTYEQYF
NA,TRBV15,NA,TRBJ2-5,TGTGCCACCAGCAGAGTCAGGGAAGAAGAGACCCAGTACTTC,CATSRVREEETQYF
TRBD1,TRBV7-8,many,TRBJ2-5,TGTGCCAGCAGCTCGGACAGGCCGAGGGACCAAGAGACCCAGTACTTC,CASSSDRPRDQETQYF
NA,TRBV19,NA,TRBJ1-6,TGTGCCAGTAGTATGGGGGTCGCCTCACCCCTCCACTTT,CASSMGVASPLHF
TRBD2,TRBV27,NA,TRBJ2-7,TGTGCCAGCAGTTTAGGGCCTGGGGAGGGATACGAGCAGTACTTC,CASSLGPGEGYEQYF
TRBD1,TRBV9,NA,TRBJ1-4,TGTGCCAGCAGCGGACAGGGTGGAACTAATGAAAAACTGTTTTTT,CASSGQGGTNEKLFF
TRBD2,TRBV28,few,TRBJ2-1,TGTGCCAGCAGTTTGGGGTTGTCTAGCGGGGGCGATGAGCAGTTCTTC,CASSLGLSSGGDEQFF
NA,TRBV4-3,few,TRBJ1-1,TGCGCCAGCAGCCAAGATGGAAGGGCCGCTGAAGCTTTCTTT,CASSQDGRAAEAFF
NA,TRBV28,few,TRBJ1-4,TGTGCCAGCAGTGGGGGGCTACCAACTAATGAAAAACTGTTTTTT,CASSGGLPTNEKLFF
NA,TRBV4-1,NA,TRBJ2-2,TGCGCCAGCAGCCAAGTGTGGGGCGCGACCGGGGAGCTGTTTTTT,CASSQVWGATGELFF
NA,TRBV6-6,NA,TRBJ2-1,TGTGCCTACACCCCGTCGTCCCGCAATGAGCAGTTCTTC,CAYTPSSRNEQFF
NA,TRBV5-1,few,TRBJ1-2,TGCGCCAGCAGCTTGGTTACCGAGGATCCTGACGACTATGGCTACACCTTC,CASSLVTEDPDDYGYTF
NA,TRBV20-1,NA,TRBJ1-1,TGCAGTGCTAGAGATCGGGGCACTATTGAAGCTTTCTTT,CSARDRGTIEAFF
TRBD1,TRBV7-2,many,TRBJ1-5,TGTGCCAGCAGCCCCTGGGACAGCCATAGCAATCAGCCCCAGCATTTT,CASSPWDSHSNQPQHF
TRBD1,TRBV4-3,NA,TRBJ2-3,TGCGCCAGCAGCCAAGATCACAGACAGGGGGGTCGGAGCACAGATACGCAGTATTTT,CASSQDHRQGGRSTDTQYF
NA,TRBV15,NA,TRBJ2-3,TGTGCCACCGAGGACGGGGGAGCCCCGGCGACTAGCACAGATACGCAGTATTTT,CATEDGGAPATSTDTQYF
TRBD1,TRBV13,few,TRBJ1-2,TGTGCCAGCTCAGGGGGCGGTGGCTACACCTTC,CASSGGGGYTF
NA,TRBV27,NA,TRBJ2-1,TGTGCCAGCAGTTTGAGCATGAGCTCCTACAATGAGCAGTTCTTC,CASSLSMSSYNEQFF
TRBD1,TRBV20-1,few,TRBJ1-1,TGCAGTTCGTTTTTGCAGGGGGCGAGCACTGAAGCTTTCTTT,CSSFLQGASTEAFF
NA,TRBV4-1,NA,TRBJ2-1,TGCGCCAGCAGCCAAGACTGGGACTCGTACAATGAGCAGTTCTTC,CASSQDWDSYNEQFF
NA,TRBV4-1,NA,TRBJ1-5,TGCGCCAGCAGCCACCCGAGTAGGCTCGATCAGCCCCAGCATTTT,CASSHPSRLDQPQHF
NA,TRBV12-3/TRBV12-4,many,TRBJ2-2,TGTGCCAGCATGTGGGGGCCGATCGGGGAGCTGTTTTTT,CASMWGPIGELFF
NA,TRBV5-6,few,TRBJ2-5,TGTGCCAGCAGCTGGGGGTCTGGGTCTGAGCAAGAGACCCAGTACTTC,CASSWGSGSEQETQYF
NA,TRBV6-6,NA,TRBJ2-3,TGTGCCAGCAGTTATGAGTCAGAAGATACGCAGTATTTT,CASSYESEDTQYF
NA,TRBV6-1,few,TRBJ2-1,TGTGCCAGCAGTGAATTGATCAGTAGATCCTACAATGAGCAGTTCTTC,CASSELISRSYNEQFF
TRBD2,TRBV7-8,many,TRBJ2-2,TGTGCCAGCAGCTTAGCCCAGCGGGGGGGTCACACCGGGGAGCTGTTTTTT,CASSLAQRGGHTGELFF
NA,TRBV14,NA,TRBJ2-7,TGTGCCAGCAGCCCCGGACAGAGACCTATTTCCTACGAGCAGTACTTC,CASSPGQRPISYEQYF
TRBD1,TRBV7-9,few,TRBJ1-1,TGTGCCAGCAGCTTCCCTCGGACAGGAGCGAACACTGAAGCTTTCTTT,CASSFPRTGANTEAFF
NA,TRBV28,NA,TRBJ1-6,TGTGCCAGCAGTTCGCCGCAATCAAATTCACCCCTCCACTTT,CASSSPQSNSPLHF
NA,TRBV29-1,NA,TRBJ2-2,TGCAGCGTTGAAGATTGGGGATCCTCTGGGGGCGGGGAGCTGTTTTTT,CSVEDWGSSGGGELFF
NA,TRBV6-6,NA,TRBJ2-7,TGTGCCAGCAGGGAGGGAGGGGGTACCTACGAGCAGTACTTC,CASREGGGTYEQYF
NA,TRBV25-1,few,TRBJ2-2,TGTGCCAGCAGTGAACAGGGGGGAGGACTCGGGGAGCTGTTTTTT,CASSEQGGGLGELFF
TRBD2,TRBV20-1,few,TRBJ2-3,TGCAGCGAAAGGGGGGCGGGGGGAACAGATACGCAGTATTTT,CSERGAGGTDTQYF
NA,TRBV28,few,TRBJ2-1,TGTGCCAGCAGTTTATGGGAGGGATCGCCTTCGGGTGAGCAGTTCTTC,CASSLWEGSPSGEQFF
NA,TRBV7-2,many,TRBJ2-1,TGTGCCAGCAGCTTAAGATGGACGACAGAGCAGTTCTTC,CASSLRWTTEQFF
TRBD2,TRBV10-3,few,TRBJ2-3,TGTGCCATCAGTGCGGCTAGCGGGGGGCCAGATACGCAGTATTTT,CAISAASGGPDTQYF
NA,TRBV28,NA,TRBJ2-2,TGTGCCAGCAGTTTTGGGGTCGGGGAGCTGTTTTTT,CASSFGVGELFF
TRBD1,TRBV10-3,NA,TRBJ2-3,TGTGCCATCAGGATGGGGACAGAAAGCACAGATACGCAGTATTTT,CAIRMGTESTDTQYF
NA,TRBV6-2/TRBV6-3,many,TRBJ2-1,TGTGCCAGCAGTCCCTGGACTTCCCCCTACAATGAGCAGTTCTTC,CASSPWTSPYNEQFF
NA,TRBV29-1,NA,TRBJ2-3,TGCAGCGTTTTTGACAGCACAGATACGCAGTATTTT,CSVFDSTDTQYF